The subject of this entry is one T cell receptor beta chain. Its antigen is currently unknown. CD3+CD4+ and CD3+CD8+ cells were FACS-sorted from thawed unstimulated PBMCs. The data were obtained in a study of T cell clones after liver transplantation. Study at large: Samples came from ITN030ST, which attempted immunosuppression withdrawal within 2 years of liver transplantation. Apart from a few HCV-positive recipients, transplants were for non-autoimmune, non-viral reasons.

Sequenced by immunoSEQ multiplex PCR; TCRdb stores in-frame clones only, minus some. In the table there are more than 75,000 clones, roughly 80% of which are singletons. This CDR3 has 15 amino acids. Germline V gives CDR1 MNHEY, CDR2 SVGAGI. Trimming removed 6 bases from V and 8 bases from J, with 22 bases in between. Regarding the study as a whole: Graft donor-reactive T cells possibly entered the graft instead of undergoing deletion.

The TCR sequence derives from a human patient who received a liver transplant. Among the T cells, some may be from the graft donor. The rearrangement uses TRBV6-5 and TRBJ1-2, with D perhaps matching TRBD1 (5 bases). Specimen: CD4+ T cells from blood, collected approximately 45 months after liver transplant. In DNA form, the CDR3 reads TGTGCCAGCAGCTCCGGGAGCGCTAACGAGGGGGGCTACACCTTC. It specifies CASSSGSANEGGYTF.